This record concerns one T cell receptor (beta chain) sequence. What it recognizes is unknown. This entry is derived from a study of T cell responses to AZD1222 COVID-19 vaccine. The CDR3 runs to 13 residues. V shed 3 bases and J shed 1 base, with 6 bases lying between them. CDR1 and CDR2 (germline): SNHLY, FYNNEI. Study results and limitations: Close to half of spike-specific TCRs reportedly recognize unmutated variant regions. Most donors were white British, females outnumbered males, and clonal diversity was possibly underestimated.

Clones were read by immunoSEQ multiplex PCR, and TCRdb kept only the in-frame ones, dropping some. The sample has some 30,000 clones; less than 90% are singletons. The sequencing here drew on peripheral blood, taken on day 0 of AZD1222 vaccination. This clonotype was obtained from an adult in good health. The chain combines TRBV2 with TRBJ1-1, with D perhaps matching TRBD1 (6 bases). The DNA of the CDR3 is TGTGCCAGCAGTGACAGGGGGAACACTGAAGCTTTCTTT. Translated: CASSDRGNTEAFF.